These 25 T cell receptor beta chains originate from one sample sequenced in a study of siplizumab effects on memory and regulatory T cells. The repertoire was sequenced with immunoSEQ multiplex PCR; TCRdb's copy has only in-frame clones and lacks some. Of fewer than 45,000 clones listed, 89% are singletons. Sequencing input: naive CD4+ T cells sorted from blood. Receptors originate from a human donor in good health.

V and J are TRBV18 and TRBJ2-7; possible D gene TRBD2, 5 bases. CDR3 length equals 13 residues. Germline assignment: CDR1 KGHSH and CDR2 LQKENI. The V end was cut by 0 bases, the J end by 4 bases, with 7 bases between. The DNA of the CDR3 is TGTGCCAGCTCACCACCCGGGATTTACGAGCAGTACTTC. This gives the protein CASSPPGIYEQYF.

This clone showed up just once. The chain uses TRBV5-1 and TRBJ1-4, with 7 bases lining up with TRBD1. V lost 3 bases, J lost 5 bases, and 7 bases stayed unmatched. Germline loops: CDR1 SGHRS, CDR2 YFSETQ. This CDR3 is 15 amino acids long. The DNA for the CDR3 is TGCGCCAGCAGCTCAACCGGGACAGCGAATGAAAAACTGTTTTTT. It codes for CASSSTGTANEKLFF.

This clone was seen a single time. J is TRBJ2-7 and V is TRBV6-1; 7 positions match TRBD1. Trimming took 5 bases from V and 3 from J; bases not matched to a gene: 1. Germline-derived CDR1 and CDR2 are MNHNS and SASEGT. The CDR3 consists of 12 residues. CDR3 region: CASSRDSYEQYF. The CDR3 DNA reads as TGTGCCAGCAGTAGGGACAGCTACGAGCAGTACTTC.

V is TRBV6-1 and J is TRBJ2-1; D uncertain. The germline gives CDR1 MNHNS, CDR2 SASEGT. The V end was cut by 6 bases, the J end by 6 bases, with 15 bases between. The CDR3 contains 14 residues. For the CDR3, the DNA is TGTGCCAGCAGGGCCGAGATGGTGAGCAATGAGCAGTTCTTC. Protein product: CASRAEMVSNEQFF.

The chain employs TRBV5-1 and TRBJ1-4; no reliable D call. V was cut by 1 base and J by 0 bases, with 4 bases left in between. Per the germline V gene, CDR1 is SGHRS and CDR2 is YFSETQ. The length of the CDR3 is 14 residues. The DNA for the CDR3 is TGCGCCAGCAGCTTGTATTCAACTAATGAAAAACTGTTTTTT. Translation: CASSLYSTNEKLFF.

This chain uses TRBV6-1 with TRBJ1-5; no clear D. Germline V gene lookup returns CDR1 MNHNS and CDR2 SASEGT. The CDR3 consists of 19 residues. Trimming cost V 1 base and J 3 bases, with 22 bases left between them. CDR3 DNA: TGTGCCAGCAGTGAAGTCGGGTTGCAGCGATCGGGTTCCAATCAGCCCCAGCATTTT. Residues: CASSEVGLQRSGSNQPQHF.

The chain couples TRBV4-1 to TRBJ2-5, with TRBD1 identical over 11 bases. Germline CDR1 MGHRA, CDR2 YSYEKL. V lost 5 bases and J lost 5; bases outside the gene matches: 10. The length of the CDR3 is 16 residues. The CDR3 nucleotides are TGCGCCAGCAGCTCCGGACAGGGGGCATTTGGGGAGACCCAGTACTTC. It codes for CASSSGQGAFGETQYF.

The V gene is TRBV5-8, the J gene TRBJ1-1; D remains unclear. Germline lookup yields CDR1 SGHTS and CDR2 YDEGEE. CDR3 length: 13 residues. Trimming took 1 base from V and 4 from J, leaving 8 bases between them. The CDR3 loop reads CASSLSRGTEAFF. In nucleotides, the CDR3 is TGTGCCAGCAGCTTGAGTCGGGGCACTGAAGCTTTCTTT.

V and J are TRBV25-1 and TRBJ2-7; the D gene is possibly TRBD1 (6 bases). The V gene's germline CDR1 is MGHDK and CDR2 SYGVNS. The ends were cut back, 4 bases at V and 2 bases at J, with 9 bases in the middle. This CDR3 spans 13 amino acids. The CDR3 DNA reads as TGTGCCAGCAGTGTAAGGGGGACCTACGAGCAGTACTTC. This encodes CASSVRGTYEQYF.

This chain uses TRBV25-1 with TRBJ1-1; the D gene is possibly TRBD1 (6 bases). From germline, CDR1 is MGHDK and CDR2 SYGVNS. CDR3 size: 13 residues. CDR3 coding DNA: TGTGCGAGCGCGGACAGAATGAACACTGAAGCTTTCTTT. This codes for CASADRMNTEAFF.

The V gene is TRBV2, the J gene TRBJ2-2, with TRBD1 as a possible D gene (6 bases). This CDR3 contains 15 residues. Germline V gene lookup returns CDR1 SNHLY and CDR2 FYNNEI. With 6 bases removed from V and 2 bases from J, the gap between germline ends came to 13 bases. The CDR3 region has the DNA TGTGCCAGCAGGGCCAGGACAGCAAACACCGGGGAGCTGTTTTTT. This translates into CASRARTANTGELFF. The full variable domain, its missing parts supplied by reference TRBV2 and TRBJ2-2, is EPEVTQTPSHQVTQMGQEVILRCVPISNHLYFYWYRQILGQKVEFLVSFYNNEISEKSEIFDDQFSVERPDGSNFTLKIRSTKLEDSAMYFCASRARTANTGELFFGEGSRLTVL.

J is TRBJ1-2 and V is TRBV9; possible D gene TRBD1, 6 bases. V lost 0 bases to trimming and J lost 7 bases, with 10 bases between them. The CDR3 runs 13 residues. CDR1 is SGDLS and CDR2 is YYNGEE in the germline V gene. DNA of the CDR3: TGTGCCAGCAGCGTAGGCGGGGGCGTTGGCTACACCTTC. This codes for CASSVGGGVGYTF.

This sequence joins TRBV7-8 and TRBJ2-1, with D possibly being TRBD2 (6 bases). Trimming removed 2 bases from V and 6 bases from J, with 17 bases in between. The CDR3 runs to 16 residues. The germline V gene encodes CDR1 SGHVS and CDR2 FQNEAQ. The CDR3 DNA is TGTGCCAGCAGCTTAAGGGAGGCCCCACGAGGCAATGAGCAGTTCTTC. Translated, it gives CASSLREAPRGNEQFF.

The rearrangement uses TRBV19 and TRBJ1-5; no firm D call. The CDR3 loop spans 13 amino acids. In germline, CDR1 is LNHDA, CDR2 SQIVND (reference sequence). V was pared by 7 bases and J by 2 bases, with 9 bases between. The CDR3 here is CASNGRGNQPQHF. The CDR3 bases are TGTGCCAGTAACGGTAGGGGCAATCAGCCCCAGCATTTT. Complete variable domain (other parts from reference TRBV19 and TRBJ1-5): DGGITQSPKYLFRKEGQNVTLSCEQNLNHDAMYWYRQDPGQGLRLIYYSQIVNDFQKGDIAEGYSVSREKKESFPLTVTSAQKNPTAFYLCASNGRGNQPQHFGDGTRLSIL.

The sample holds a few counts of this clone. V is TRBV6-5 and J is TRBJ1-1; D is uncertain. Germline V lookup: CDR1 MNHEY, CDR2 SVGAGI. The ends were cut back, 7 bases at V and 4 bases at J, with 13 bases in the middle. This CDR3 comprises 13 residues. CDR3 coding DNA: TGTGCCAGCATGCCACCGGCCGGCACTGAAGCTTTCTTT. This translates into CASMPPAGTEAFF.

The V call is TRBV6-5, the J call TRBJ1-1, with no clear D. CDR3 length: 12 residues. Germline lookup yields CDR1 MNHEY and CDR2 SVGAGI. V was shortened by 6 bases and J by 9 bases, with 14 bases between the two germline ends. DNA for the CDR3: TGTGCCAGCAGCCCCTCGGGTGGGCAAGCTTTCTTT. Translation: CASSPSGGQAFF.

The chain uses TRBV5-1 and TRBJ1-2; D is undetermined. Trimming stripped 0 bases from V and 5 bases from J, with 11 bases between. Per germline, CDR1 SGHRS and CDR2 YFSETQ. This CDR3 is 14 amino acids long. This CDR3 is CASSLAVDVYGYTF. The CDR3 nucleotides are TGCGCCAGCAGCTTGGCGGTGGACGTTTATGGCTACACCTTC. Full variable domain (missing parts from reference TRBV5-1 and TRBJ1-2): KAGVTQTPRYLIKTRGQQVTLSCSPISGHRSVSWYQQTPGQGLQFLFEYFSETQRNKGNFPGRFSGRQFSNSRSEMNVSTLELGDSALYLCASSLAVDVYGYTFGSGTRLTVV.

The rearrangement joins TRBV6-5 to TRBJ2-7; a possible D gene is TRBD2 (5 bases). The V end was cut by 7 bases, the J end by 0 bases, with 10 bases between. Germline V CDR1 and CDR2: MNHEY, SVGAGI. The CDR3 covers 13 residues. This chain's CDR3 is CASTRGSSYEQYF. CDR3 sequence (DNA): TGTGCCAGCACGAGAGGGAGCTCCTACGAGCAGTACTTC.

The genes are TRBV6-5 and TRBJ1-1, with D perhaps matching TRBD1 (5 bases). This CDR3 spans 15 amino acids. Germline-derived CDR1 and CDR2 are MNHEY and SVGAGI. Deletions cut 0 bases from V and 3 bases from J, with 11 bases between. CDR3 in amino acids: CASSYSGGLDTEAFF. CDR3 DNA: TGTGCCAGCAGTTACTCTGGGGGACTTGACACTGAAGCTTTCTTT.

V is TRBV7-6 and J is TRBJ2-7; D not certain. This CDR3 is 15 amino acids long. V shed 1 base and J shed 1 base, with 11 bases lying between them. Germline V gene sequence: CDR1 SGHVS, CDR2 FNYEAQ. CDR3 DNA sequence: TGTGCCAGCAGCTTAGTTGCCAGCAGGTCCTACGAGCAGTACTTC. It translates to CASSLVASRSYEQYF.

The chain has TRBV5-1 and TRBJ2-2, with a tentative D call TRBD2 (6 bases). The V gene lost 0 bases and the J gene lost 2 bases, with 11 bases spanning the gap. Germline CDR1 SGHRS, CDR2 YFSETQ. The length of the CDR3 is 16 residues. DNA for the CDR3: TGCGCCAGCAGCTTGGAAGGAGGGCGCAACACCGGGGAGCTGTTTTTT. This translates into CASSLEGGRNTGELFF.

This sequence joins TRBV6-1 and TRBJ1-5, with TRBD1 identical over 7 bases. V shed 5 bases, J shed 1 base, and the junction held 2 bases outside the gene matches. CDR1 and CDR2 from the germline V gene are MNHNS and SASEGT. This CDR3 is 14 amino acids long. The CDR3 DNA is TGTGCCAGCAGTCCGGACAGGAGCAATCAGCCCCAGCATTTT. Protein product: CASSPDRSNQPQHF.

The rearrangement joins TRBV27 to TRBJ1-4, with 9 bases that match TRBD1. The CDR3 length is 12 residues. Trimming at V came to 5 bases and at J to 10 bases, leaving 2 bases not matched to a gene. Germline CDR1 is MNHEY and CDR2 is SMNVEV (reference sequence). CDR3 in amino acids: CASSPTGGKLFF. The CDR3, as DNA: TGTGCCAGCAGTCCGACAGGGGGAAAACTGTTTTTT. The full variable domain, its missing parts supplied by reference TRBV27 and TRBJ1-4, is EAQVTQNPRYLITVTGKKLTVTCSQNMNHEYMSWYRQDPGLGLRQIYYSMNVEVTDKGDVPEGYKVSRKEKRNFPLILESPSPNQTSLYFCASSPTGGKLFFGSGTQLSVL.

The chain combines TRBV18 with TRBJ2-3; unclear D gene. CDR3 length equals 14 residues. Germline V lookup: CDR1 KGHSH, CDR2 LQKENI. The V end was cut by 3 bases, the J end by 2 bases, with 9 bases between. In DNA form, the CDR3 reads TGTGCCAGCTCACCTTCCAGCGCCACAGATACGCAGTATTTT. Translation: CASSPSSATDTQYF.

The CDR3 loop is CASSLGIAGAQYF. CDR3 DNA sequence: TGTGCCAGCAGCTTGGGAATAGCGGGGGCCCAGTACTTC. The chain uses TRBV5-6 and TRBJ2-7; 9 bases map to TRBD2. The CDR3 has 13 residues. With 0 bases clipped from V and 10 bases from J, the junction kept 5 bases outside the gene matches. Germline lookup yields CDR1 SGHDT and CDR2 YYEEEE.